This passage covers 9 T cell receptor beta chains from one sample sequenced in a study of blood T cells in healthy people across ages. Combining a sample-barcoded 5' primer with a J-beta primer mix, a second PCR ran for roughly 6 to 11 cycles. Using its own MiXCR run on the 5' RACE reads, TCRdb lists one record per CDR3 protein. The sample yields about 640,000 distinct CDR3 sequences, approximately 50% seen once. The sequenced sample was blood. The receptors here all came from a man aged 60 to 69 in good health.

CDR3 in amino acids: CASSELQTETQYF. The CDR3 coding sequence is TGTGCCAGCAGTGAATTACAGACAGAGACCCAGTACTTC. J is TRBJ2-5 and V is TRBV25-1; no clear D. Per the germline V gene, CDR1 is MGHDK and CDR2 is SYGVNS. This CDR3 spans 13 amino acids. With 1 base removed from V and 4 bases from J, the gap between germline ends came to 7 bases.

The chain recombines TRBV20-1 with TRBJ2-4; D not certain. V lost 5 bases to trimming and J lost 8 bases, with 10 bases between them. Germline values: CDR1 DFQATT, CDR2 SNEGSKA (reference sequence). The CDR3 consists of 11 residues. The DNA for the CDR3 is TGCAGTGCTGCCAGGAAGGACATTCAGTACTTC. Protein product: CSAARKDIQYF.

The chain combines TRBV29-1 with TRBJ2-4, with D maybe TRBD1 (5 bases). The J call may be mistaken, given a closer DNA end match to TRBJ2-5. CDR3 length: 13 residues. Germline V gene sequence: CDR1 SQVTM, CDR2 ANQGSEA. The CDR3 reads CSYQGNTGETQYF. CDR3 DNA: TGCAGCTACCAGGGTAACACCGGGGAGACCCAGTACTTC.

The gene calls are TRBV20-1 and TRBJ2-2; D might be TRBD2 (6 bases). V was shortened by 6 bases and J by 1 base, with 12 bases between the two germline ends. This CDR3 contains 14 residues. Germline assignment: CDR1 DFQATT and CDR2 SNEGSKA (reference sequence). The CDR3 protein is CSATGTQNTGELFF. The CDR3 DNA is TGCAGTGCGACCGGGACTCAGAACACCGGGGAGCTGTTTTTT.

This clonotype was found a few times. The chain employs TRBV6-5 and TRBJ2-7, with D tentatively TRBD1 or TRBD2 (5 bases each). Per germline, CDR1 MNHEY and CDR2 SVGAGI. This CDR3 region has 12 residues. Between the trimmed V and J ends, which lost 2 bases and 6 bases, there was a span of 8 bases. CDR3 loop: CASSYPRGEQYF. The DNA of the CDR3 is TGTGCCAGCAGTTACCCGAGGGGCGAGCAGTACTTC.

Here the CDR3 reads CASSKGQGTNYGYTF. As DNA, the CDR3 is TGTGCCAGCAGCAAGGGACAGGGAACGAACTATGGCTACACCTTC. The genes are TRBV7-2 and TRBJ1-2; TRBD1 matches at 9 bases. V shed 5 bases, J shed 2 bases, and the junction held 6 bases outside the gene matches. Germline assignment: CDR1 SGHTA and CDR2 FQGNSA. There are 15 residues in the CDR3.

The chain uses TRBV6-5 and TRBJ2-5; the D gene is possibly TRBD2 (6 bases). V lost 5 bases to trimming and J lost 1 base, with 11 bases between them. This CDR3 contains 14 residues. In germline, CDR1 is MNHEY, CDR2 SVGAGI. The CDR3 bases are TGTGCCAGCAGTAAGCGGGCTTCCCAAGAGACCCAGTACTTC. Residues: CASSKRASQETQYF.

This clonotype was counted only a few times. The chain employs TRBV5-1 and TRBJ2-5; D may be TRBD1 (5 bases). V gave up 1 base and J gave up 5 bases, with 12 bases separating them. Germline V gene lookup returns CDR1 SGHRS and CDR2 YFSETQ. This CDR3 has 14 residues. CDR3: CASSLMTARETQYF. CDR3 in DNA: TGCGCCAGCAGCTTGATGACAGCGAGGGAGACCCAGTACTTC.

This clonotype has a single count. The chain employs TRBV5-1 and TRBJ1-5; 7 nucleotides match TRBD1. With V trimmed by 3 bases and J by 5 bases, 5 bases remained unmatched. The CDR3 is 14 residues long. Germline CDR1 reads SGHRS; CDR2 reads YFSETQ. The CDR3 nucleotides are TGCGCCAGCAGCTCCGGACAGGTGGATCAGCCCCAGCATTTT. Translation gives CASSSGQVDQPQHF.